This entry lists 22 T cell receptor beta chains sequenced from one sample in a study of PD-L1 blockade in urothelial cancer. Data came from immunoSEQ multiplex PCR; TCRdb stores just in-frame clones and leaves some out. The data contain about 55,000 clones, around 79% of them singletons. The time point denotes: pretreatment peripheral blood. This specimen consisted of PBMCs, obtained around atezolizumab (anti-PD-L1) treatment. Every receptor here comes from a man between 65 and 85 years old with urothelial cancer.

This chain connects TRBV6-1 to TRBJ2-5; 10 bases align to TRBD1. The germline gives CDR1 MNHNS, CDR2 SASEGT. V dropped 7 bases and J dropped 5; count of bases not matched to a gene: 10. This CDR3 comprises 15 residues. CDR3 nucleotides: TGTGCCAGCATTCCCTGGGACAGGGGAAGGGAGACCCAGTACTTC. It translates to CASIPWDRGRETQYF.

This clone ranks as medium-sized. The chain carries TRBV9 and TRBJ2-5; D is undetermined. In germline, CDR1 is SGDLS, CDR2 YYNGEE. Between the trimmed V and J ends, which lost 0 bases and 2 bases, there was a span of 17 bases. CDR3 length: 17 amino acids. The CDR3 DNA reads TGTGCCAGCAGCGTAGGAATTAAATCCCGAGCTCAAGAGACCCAGTACTTC. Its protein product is CASSVGIKSRAQETQYF.

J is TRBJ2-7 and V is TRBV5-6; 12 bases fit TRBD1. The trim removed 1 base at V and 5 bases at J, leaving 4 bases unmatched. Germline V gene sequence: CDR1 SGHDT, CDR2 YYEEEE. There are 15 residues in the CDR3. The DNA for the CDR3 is TGTGCCAGCAGCTTGCCGGGACAGGGGGCCCACGAGCAGTACTTC. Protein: CASSLPGQGAHEQYF.

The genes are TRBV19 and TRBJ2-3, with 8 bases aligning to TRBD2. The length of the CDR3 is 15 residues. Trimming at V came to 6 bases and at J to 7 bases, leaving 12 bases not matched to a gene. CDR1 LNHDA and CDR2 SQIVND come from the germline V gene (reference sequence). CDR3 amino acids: CASRRGREALYTQYF. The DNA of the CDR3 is TGTGCCAGTAGGCGAGGGCGGGAGGCCCTTTATACGCAGTATTTT.

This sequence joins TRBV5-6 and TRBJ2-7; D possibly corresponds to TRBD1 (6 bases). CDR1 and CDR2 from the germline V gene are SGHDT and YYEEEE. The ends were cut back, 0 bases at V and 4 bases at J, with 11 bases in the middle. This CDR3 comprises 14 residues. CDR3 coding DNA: TGTGCCAGCAGCTTGGGCCTACAGGGTTACGAGCAGTACTTC. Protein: CASSLGLQGYEQYF.

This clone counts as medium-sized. CDR3 residues: CASSQDRGSGNTIYF. CDR3 nucleotide sequence: TGCGCCAGCAGCCAAGACAGGGGCTCTGGAAACACCATATATTTT. The chain recombines TRBV4-1 with TRBJ1-3, with D maybe TRBD1 (6 bases). V was clipped by 0 bases and J by 0 bases, with 6 bases between them. The germline V gene has CDR1 MGHRA and CDR2 YSYEKL. This CDR3 comprises 15 residues.

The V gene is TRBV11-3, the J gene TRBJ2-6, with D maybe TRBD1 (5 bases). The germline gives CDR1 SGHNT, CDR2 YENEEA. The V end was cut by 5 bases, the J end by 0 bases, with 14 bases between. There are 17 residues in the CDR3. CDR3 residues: CASSPQVPSSGANVLTF. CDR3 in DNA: TGTGCCAGCAGCCCACAGGTCCCGAGCTCTGGGGCCAACGTCCTGACTTTC.

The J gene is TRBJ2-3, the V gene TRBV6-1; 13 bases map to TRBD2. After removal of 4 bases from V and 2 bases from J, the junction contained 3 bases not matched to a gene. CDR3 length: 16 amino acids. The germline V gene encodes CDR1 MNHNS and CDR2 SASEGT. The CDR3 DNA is TGTGCCAGCAGTGTGGGACTAGCGGGGAACACAGATACGCAGTATTTT. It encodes CASSVGLAGNTDTQYF.

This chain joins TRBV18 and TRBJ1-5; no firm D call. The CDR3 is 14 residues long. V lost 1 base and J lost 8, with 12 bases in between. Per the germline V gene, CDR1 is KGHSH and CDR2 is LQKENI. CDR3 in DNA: TGTGCCAGCTCACCACGGAGAGGGTTTGAGCCCCAGCATTTT. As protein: CASSPRRGFEPQHF. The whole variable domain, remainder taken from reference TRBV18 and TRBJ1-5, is NAGVMQNPRHLVRRRGQEARLRCSPMKGHSHVYWYRQLPEEGLKFMVYLQKENIIDESGMPKERFSAEFPKEGPSILRIQQVVRGDSAAYFCASSPRRGFEPQHFGDGTRLSIL.

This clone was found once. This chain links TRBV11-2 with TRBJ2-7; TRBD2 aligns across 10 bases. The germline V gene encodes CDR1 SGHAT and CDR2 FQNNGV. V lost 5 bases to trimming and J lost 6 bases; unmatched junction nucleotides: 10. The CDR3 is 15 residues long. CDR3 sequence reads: CASSPAGLAFSEQYF. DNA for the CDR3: TGTGCCAGCAGCCCGGCGGGACTAGCGTTCAGCGAGCAGTACTTC.

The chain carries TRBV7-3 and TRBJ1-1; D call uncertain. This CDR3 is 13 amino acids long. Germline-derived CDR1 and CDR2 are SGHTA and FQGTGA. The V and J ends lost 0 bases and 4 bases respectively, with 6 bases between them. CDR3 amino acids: CASSLTPGTEAFF. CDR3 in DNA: TGTGCCAGCAGCTTAACCCCCGGCACTGAAGCTTTCTTT.

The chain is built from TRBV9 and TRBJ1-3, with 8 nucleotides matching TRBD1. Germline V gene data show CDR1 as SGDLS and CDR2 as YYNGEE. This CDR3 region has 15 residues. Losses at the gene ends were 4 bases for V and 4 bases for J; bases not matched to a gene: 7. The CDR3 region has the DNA TGTGCCAGCAGCCCCTGGACAGGGAGGGGAAACACCATATATTTT. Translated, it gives CASSPWTGRGNTIYF.

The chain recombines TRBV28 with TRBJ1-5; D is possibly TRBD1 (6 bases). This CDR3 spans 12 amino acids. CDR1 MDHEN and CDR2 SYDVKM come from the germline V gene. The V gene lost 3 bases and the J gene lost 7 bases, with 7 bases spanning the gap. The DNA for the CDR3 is TGTGCCAGCAGTTTGGGACACCAGCCCCAGCATTTT. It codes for CASSLGHQPQHF.

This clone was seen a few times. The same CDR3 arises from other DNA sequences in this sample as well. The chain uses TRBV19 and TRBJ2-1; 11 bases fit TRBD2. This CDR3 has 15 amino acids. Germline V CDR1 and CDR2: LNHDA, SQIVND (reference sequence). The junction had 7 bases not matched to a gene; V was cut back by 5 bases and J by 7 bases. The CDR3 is CASSELAGVSNEQFF. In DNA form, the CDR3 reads TGTGCCAGTAGTGAACTAGCGGGAGTATCAAATGAGCAGTTCTTC.

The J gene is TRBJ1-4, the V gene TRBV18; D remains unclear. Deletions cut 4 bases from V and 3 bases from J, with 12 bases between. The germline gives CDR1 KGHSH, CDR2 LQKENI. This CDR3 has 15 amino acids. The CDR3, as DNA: TGTGCCAGCTCACTTCGTTCCGGGGCTAATGAAAAACTGTTTTTT. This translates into CASSLRSGANEKLFF.

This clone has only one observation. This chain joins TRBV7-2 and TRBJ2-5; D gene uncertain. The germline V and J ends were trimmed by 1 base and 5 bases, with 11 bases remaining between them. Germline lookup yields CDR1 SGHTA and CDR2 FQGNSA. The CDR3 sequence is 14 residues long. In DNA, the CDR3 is TGTGCCAGCAGCTTAGAGCCGGCGAGGGAGACCCAGTACTTC. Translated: CASSLEPARETQYF.

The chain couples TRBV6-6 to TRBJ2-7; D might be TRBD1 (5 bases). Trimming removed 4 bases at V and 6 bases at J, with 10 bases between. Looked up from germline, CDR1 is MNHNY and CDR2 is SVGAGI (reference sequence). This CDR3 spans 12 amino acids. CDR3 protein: CASSSQVTEQYF. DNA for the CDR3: TGTGCCAGCAGTTCACAGGTAACCGAGCAGTACTTC.

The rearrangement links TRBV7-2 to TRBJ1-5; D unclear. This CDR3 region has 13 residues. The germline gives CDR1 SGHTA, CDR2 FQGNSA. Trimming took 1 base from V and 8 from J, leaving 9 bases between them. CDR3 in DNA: TGTGCCAGCAGCTTAGACGGGAGGGAGCCCCAGCATTTT. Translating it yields CASSLDGREPQHF. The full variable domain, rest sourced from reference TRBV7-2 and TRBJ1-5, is GAGVSQSPSNKVTEKGKDVELRCDPISGHTALYWYRQSLGQGLEFLIYFQGNSAPDKSGLPSDRFSAERTGGSVSTLTIQRTQQEDSAVYLCASSLDGREPQHFGDGTRLSIL.

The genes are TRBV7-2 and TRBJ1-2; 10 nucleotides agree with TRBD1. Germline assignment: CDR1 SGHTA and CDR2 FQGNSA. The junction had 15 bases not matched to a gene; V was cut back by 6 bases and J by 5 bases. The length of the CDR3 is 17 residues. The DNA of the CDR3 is TGTGCCAGCAGTCTCGACGCCTCCGGGACAGGGGTTTATGGCTACACCTTC. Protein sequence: CASSLDASGTGVYGYTF.

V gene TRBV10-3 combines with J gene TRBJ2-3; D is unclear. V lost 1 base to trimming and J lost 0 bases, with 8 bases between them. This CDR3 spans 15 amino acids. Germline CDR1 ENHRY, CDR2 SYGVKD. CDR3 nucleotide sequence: TGTGCCATCAGTGAGTACATTTCTAGCACAGATACGCAGTATTTT. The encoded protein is CAISEYISSTDTQYF.

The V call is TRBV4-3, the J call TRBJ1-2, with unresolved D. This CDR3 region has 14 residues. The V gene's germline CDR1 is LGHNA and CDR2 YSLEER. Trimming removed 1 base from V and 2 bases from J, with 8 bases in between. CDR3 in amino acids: CASSQGRENYGYTF. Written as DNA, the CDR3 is TGCGCCAGCAGCCAAGGACGGGAGAACTATGGCTACACCTTC.

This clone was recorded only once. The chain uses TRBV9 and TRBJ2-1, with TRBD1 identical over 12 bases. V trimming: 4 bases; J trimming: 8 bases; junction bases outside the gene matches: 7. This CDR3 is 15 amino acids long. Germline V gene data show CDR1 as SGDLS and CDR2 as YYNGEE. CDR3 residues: CASSIRDRGLDEQFF. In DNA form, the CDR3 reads TGTGCCAGCAGCATCCGGGACAGGGGGCTGGATGAGCAGTTCTTC.